One T cell receptor beta chain is described in this entry. This sample is drawn from a study of blood T cell repertoires in COVID-19. Study overall: Acute and convalescent COVID-19 specimens originated in the United States, Italy and Spain. Nucleic acid was either cDNA or gDNA, and it came from T cells, B-cell-depleted T cells, or PBMCs.

Authors' processing steps: Reference gene primer amplification gave nucleated cell count estimates. The repertoire was sequenced with immunoSEQ multiplex PCR; TCRdb's copy has only in-frame clones and lacks some. The V and J calls and the clone size are those of that table, but D and trimming were determined from the DNA. The sample has about 280,000 clones, roughly 90% seen once; the top ten hold about 3%. The V gene end was trimmed by 1 base and the J gene end by 8 bases; junction bases not matched to a gene: 4. Germline V gene data show CDR1 as SGHTA and CDR2 as FQGTGA. This CDR3 contains 13 residues.

Sequenced: peripheral blood. The sequence came from a woman aged 25 to 39 with active or convalescent COVID-19. This sequence joins TRBV7-3 and TRBJ1-2, with 7 nucleotides matching TRBD1. The CDR3 DNA follows: TGTGCCAGCAGCTTAAGACAGGGTGAAGGCTACACCTTC. Translation: CASSLRQGEGYTF.